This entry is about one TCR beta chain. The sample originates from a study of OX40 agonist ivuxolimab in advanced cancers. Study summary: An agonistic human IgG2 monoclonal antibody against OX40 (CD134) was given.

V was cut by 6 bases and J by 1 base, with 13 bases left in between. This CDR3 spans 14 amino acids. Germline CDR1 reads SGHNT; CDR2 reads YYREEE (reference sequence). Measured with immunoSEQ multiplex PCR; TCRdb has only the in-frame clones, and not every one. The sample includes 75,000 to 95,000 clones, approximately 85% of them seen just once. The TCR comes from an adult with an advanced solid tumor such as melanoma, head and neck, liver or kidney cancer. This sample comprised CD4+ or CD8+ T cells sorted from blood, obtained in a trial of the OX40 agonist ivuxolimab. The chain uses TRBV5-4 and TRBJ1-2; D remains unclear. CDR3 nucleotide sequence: TGTGCCAGCACCTTACAACAGATTAACTATGGCTACACCTTC. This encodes CASTLQQINYGYTF.